The 5 T cell receptor beta chains given below trace back to one sample, sequenced in a study of blood T cell repertoires in COVID-19. Produced via immunoSEQ multiplex PCR; TCRdb's table is partial and in-frame only. Among nearly 300,000 clones listed, roughly 80% were seen once. Sequenced sample: peripheral blood. The receptor set was obtained from a human donor with COVID-19, enrolled during active disease. The donor label of this sample is uncertain.

This clone appeared a few times. The CDR3 coding sequence is TGTGCCAGCAGCGTAGGAGGGACTGGAAACACCATATATTTT. Residues: CASSVGGTGNTIYF. V usage is TRBV9 and J usage is TRBJ1-3; D unresolved. The CDR3 spans 14 residues. Germline values: CDR1 SGDLS, CDR2 YYNGEE. V was cut by 0 bases and J by 2 bases, with 6 bases left in between.

The V and J genes are TRBV7-2 and TRBJ1-2; D is perhaps TRBD1 (5 bases). CDR3 length equals 15 residues. Germline V lookup: CDR1 SGHTA, CDR2 FQGNSA. Between the trimmed V and J ends, which lost 5 bases and 5 bases, there was a span of 18 bases. CDR3 bases: TGTGCCAGCAGCACTTCCAGGGTTGGTAATTATGGCTACACCTTC. This sequence encodes CASSTSRVGNYGYTF.

The rearrangement uses TRBV19 and TRBJ1-1; possibly TRBD1 for D (5 bases). Germline CDR1 and CDR2: LNHDA and SQIVND (reference sequence). The CDR3 extends over 14 amino acids. Deletions cut 6 bases from V and 3 bases from J, with 14 bases between. The DNA of the CDR3 is TGTGCCAGTAGGACAGTATCCCGGTACACTGAAGCTTTCTTT. Its translation is CASRTVSRYTEAFF.

The rearrangement joins TRBV3-1 (or the pseudogene TRBV3-2) to TRBJ2-5; TRBD1 is a possible D gene (6 bases). The germline V and J ends were trimmed by 0 bases and 5 bases, with 10 bases remaining between them. The CDR3 length is 14 residues. Germline V gene data show CDR1 as LGHDT and CDR2 as YNNKEL (reference sequence). CDR3 sequence (DNA): TGTGCCAGCAGCCAAGATGGTAGGGGGGAGACCCAGTACTTC. Its protein product is CASSQDGRGETQYF.

The V gene is TRBV5-1, the J gene TRBJ2-7, with D perhaps matching TRBD2 (6 bases). V gave up 1 base and J gave up 6 bases, with 17 bases separating them. Germline V gene lookup returns CDR1 SGHRS and CDR2 YFSETQ. The CDR3 totals 15 residues. The CDR3 DNA reads TGCGCCAGCAGCTTGCGGGCGGGAAATCCTCTCGAGCAGTACTTC. Its translation: CASSLRAGNPLEQYF.